These 14 T cell receptor beta chains originate from one sample sequenced in a study of tumor-infiltrating lymphocytes in primary liver carcinoma. A constant-region primer served to make TCR beta cDNA from about 530 ng total RNA. Three nested multiplex PCR rounds, a slightly modified ARM-PCR method, built the TCR beta libraries. Primers for the first two PCR rounds were TRBV1-TRBV30 forward primers and a C-beta reverse primer (approximately 10 cycles per round). TCRdb fed the multiplex PCR reads into MiXCR, producing one record per CDR3 protein. The data hold about 200,000 distinct CDR3 sequences, with approximately 65% observed a single time. Germline DNA was extracted alongside blood RNA, which was obtained from unsorted whole blood. Sequencing was carried out using peripheral blood. The receptors were gathered from an older woman with primary liver carcinoma and hepatitis B virus infection.

In this sample, this clonotype turned up a few times. This rearrangement joins TRBV5-8 to TRBJ1-1, with D unclear. Between the trimmed V and J ends, which lost 0 bases and 6 bases, there was a span of 15 bases. CDR1 and CDR2 (germline): SGHTS, YDEGEE. This CDR3 comprises 15 residues. The CDR3 sequence is CASSLALTSVSEAFF. The CDR3 DNA reads TGTGCCAGCAGCTTGGCCCTGACAAGCGTCTCTGAAGCTTTCTTT.

As regards this clonotype: Because it lacks the conserved phenylalanine or tryptophan at the end, this CDR3 is likely a read error. The chain uses TRBV4-2 and TRBJ1-2; the D is unclear. Germline-derived CDR1 and CDR2 are LGHNA and YNFKEQ. The CDR3 extends over 13 amino acids. CDR3 sequence reads: CASSFRENYGYTS. For the CDR3, the DNA is TGCGCCAGCAGCTTTCGGGAAAACTATGGCTACACCTCC.

Points on this clonotype: This may come from a read error, since a much larger clone is one base off. This rearrangement joins TRBV6-5 to TRBJ2-5; tentative D call: TRBD1 (5 bases). The V gene lost 10 bases and the J gene lost 4 bases, with 16 bases spanning the gap. The CDR3 loop spans 13 amino acids. CDR1 is MNHEY, CDR2 SVGAGI, per germline. The CDR3 loop is CANSQGQGETQYF. CDR3 bases: TGTGCCAACAGCCAGGGTCAGGGAGAGACCCAGTACTTC.

In the case of this clonotype: Possible read error: a much larger clone is one base away. The J gene is TRBJ1-2, the V gene TRBV6-2 or TRBV6-3, with D possibly matching TRBD1 (5 bases). V was shortened by 0 bases and J by 2 bases, with 16 bases between the two germline ends. The CDR3 is made up of 17 amino acids. Germline V gene lookup returns CDR1 MNHEY and CDR2 SVGEGT. The CDR3 region has the DNA TGTGCCAGCAGTTACTCTACTCGGGACGGGGAAAACTATGGCTACACCTTC. Protein: CASSYSTRDGENYGYTF.

There are many counts of this clonotype. This chain links TRBV6-1 with TRBJ1-5, with TRBD1 as a possible D gene (5 bases). V was shortened by 2 bases and J by 2 bases, with 13 bases between the two germline ends. The CDR3 covers 16 residues. Germline V gene data show CDR1 as MNHNS and CDR2 as SASEGT. The CDR3 sequence is CASSEYQGGGNQPQHF. In nucleotides, the CDR3 is TGTGCCAGCAGTGAATACCAGGGCGGAGGCAATCAGCCCCAGCATTTT.

Note on this clonotype: Being one base from a much bigger clone, this may be a read error. The chain is built from TRBV10-1 and TRBJ2-2; D ambiguous. Looked up from germline, CDR1 is WNHNN and CDR2 is SYGVQD (reference sequence). V was trimmed by 2 bases and J by 9 bases, leaving 10 bases between them. CDR3 length equals 13 residues. CDR3 nucleotide sequence: TGCGCCAGCAGTGAGGTTCTATCGAGGGAGCTGTTTTTT. It translates to CASSEVLSRELFF.

As to this clonotype: One end of the junction fails to match germline, which may point to a read error. V gene TRBV11-2 combines with J gene TRBJ2-7; D unresolved. The length of the CDR3 is 16 residues. Germline CDR1 is SGHAT and CDR2 is FQNNGV. The CDR3 DNA sequence: TGTGCCAGCAGCTTAGACAAGGCGAACGAGTTGTACGAGCAGTACTTT. Its translation: CASSLDKANELYEQYF.

About this clonotype itself: This may arise from a read error, as a much more abundant clone is one base away. V and J are TRBV6-1 and TRBJ2-7; 8 nucleotides match TRBD1. CDR3 length equals 15 residues. Germline lookup yields CDR1 MNHNS and CDR2 SASEGT. The CDR3 DNA sequence: TGTGCCAGCAGTGCCCGACAGGGGAGTTACTACGAGCAGTGCTTC. Translating gives CASSARQGSYYEQCF.

Only a few counts were recorded for this clonotype. A much larger clone differs by one base, so this may be a read error. The gene calls are TRBV11-2 and TRBJ2-3; a possible D gene is TRBD1 (5 bases). The V gene's germline CDR1 is SGHAT and CDR2 FQNNGV. The CDR3 runs 15 residues. Here the CDR3 reads CASSLVVRSTGTQYF. As DNA, the CDR3 is TGTGCCAGCAGCTTAGTTGTTAGGTCCACAGGTACGCAGTATTTT.

This chain links TRBV11-2 with TRBJ2-5; possible D gene TRBD1, 6 bases. Trimming removed 2 bases from V and 1 base from J, with 14 bases in between. From germline, CDR1 is SGHAT and CDR2 FQNNGV. This CDR3 is 16 amino acids long. The CDR3 loop reads CASSLHNGTTQETQYF. Written as DNA, the CDR3 is TGTGCCAGCAGCTTACATAACGGGACAACCCAAGAGACCCAGTACTTC. The variable domain in full, with the rest retrieved from reference TRBV11-2 and TRBJ2-5, is EAGVAQSPRYKIIEKRQSVAFWCNPISGHATLYWYQQILGQGPKLLIQFQNNGVVDDSQLPKDRFSAERLKGVDSTLKIQPAKLEDSAVYLCASSLHNGTTQETQYFGPGTRLLVL.

Concerning this clonotype itself: At one end, the junction sequence differs from germline, possibly due to a read error. The chain employs TRBV11-2 and TRBJ2-7, with a possible D match to TRBD2 (5 bases). This CDR3 region has 13 residues. The V gene's germline CDR1 is SGHAT and CDR2 FQNNGV. CDR3 nucleotides: TGTGCCAACAGCAACCTAGTGGGAGTACAGCAGTACTTC. Its translation: CANSNLVGVQQYF.

In nucleotides, the CDR3 is TGCAGCGTTCCTAGGACAAGACCGAACACTGAAGCTTTCTTT. Translating it yields CSVPRTRPNTEAFF. This chain uses TRBV29-1 with TRBJ1-1; TRBD1 might be the D (5 bases). Between the trimmed V and J ends, which lost 5 bases and 1 base, there was a span of 14 bases. Germline CDR1 SQVTM, CDR2 ANQGSEA. This CDR3 is 14 amino acids long.

CDR3 in amino acids: CASSSIGVGNTGELFF. The CDR3 bases are TGTGCCAGCAGTTCGATCGGAGTAGGGAACACCGGGGAGCTGTTTTTT. The chain recombines TRBV12-3 or TRBV12-4 with TRBJ2-2; D gene uncertain. V was cut by 4 bases and J by 1 base, with 13 bases left in between. The length of the CDR3 is 16 residues.

A few counts support this clonotype. The gene calls are TRBV5-1 and TRBJ1-1; 8 bases map to TRBD1. Germline assignment: CDR1 SGHRS and CDR2 YFSETQ. Unmatched junction bases numbered 7, after V lost 5 bases and J lost 4 bases. The CDR3 is made up of 14 amino acids. The CDR3 DNA follows: TGCGCCAGCAGGACGACAGGGGAGAGCACTGAAGCTTTCTTT. Protein: CASRTTGESTEAFF.